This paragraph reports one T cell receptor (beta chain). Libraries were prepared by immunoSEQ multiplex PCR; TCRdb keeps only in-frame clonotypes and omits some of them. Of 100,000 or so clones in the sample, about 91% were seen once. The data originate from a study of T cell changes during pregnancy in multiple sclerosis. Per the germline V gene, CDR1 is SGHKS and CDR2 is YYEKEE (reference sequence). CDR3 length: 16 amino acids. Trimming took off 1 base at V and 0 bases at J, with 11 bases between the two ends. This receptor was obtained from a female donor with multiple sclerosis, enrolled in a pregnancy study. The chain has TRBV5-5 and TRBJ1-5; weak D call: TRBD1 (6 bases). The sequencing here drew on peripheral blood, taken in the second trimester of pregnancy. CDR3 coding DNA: TGTGCCAGCAGCTTGATGGACAGACATAGCAATCAGCCCCAGCATTTT. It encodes CASSLMDRHSNQPQHF.